Listed here are 32 T cell receptor beta chains from one sample, sequenced in a study of blood T cell repertoires in COVID-19. The table came from immunoSEQ multiplex PCR; TCRdb's copy has only in-frame clones and leaves some out. The sample consists of over 130,000 clones, around 87% of them appearing once. The sequenced sample consisted of peripheral blood. These receptors were collected from a human donor in a cohort sampled during active COVID-19.

The genes are TRBV19 and TRBJ2-7, with D possibly being TRBD2 (5 bases). Trimming left V 3 bases short and J 5 bases short, with 11 bases between. The CDR3 extends over 13 amino acids. CDR1 and CDR2 (germline): LNHDA, SQIVND (reference sequence). The CDR3 DNA follows: TGTGCCAGTAGTATTGGGGAGTTGAACGAGCAGTACTTC. Translating it yields CASSIGELNEQYF.

The V call is TRBV14, the J call TRBJ1-2, with 7 bases matching TRBD1. The CDR3 runs 14 residues. Per the germline V gene, CDR1 is SGHDN and CDR2 is FVKESK. Trimming removed 3 bases from V and 7 bases from J; junction bases left unmatched: 8. The CDR3: CASSHTGDFPGYTF. CDR3 nucleotide sequence: TGTGCCAGCAGCCACACAGGGGATTTTCCTGGCTACACCTTC. The variable domain in full, with the rest retrieved from reference TRBV14 and TRBJ1-2, is EAGVTQFPSHSVIEKGQTVTLRCDPISGHDNLYWYRRVMGKEIKFLLHFVKESKQDESGMPNNRFLAERTGGTYSTLKVQPAELEDSGVYFCASSHTGDFPGYTFGSGTRLTVV.

In its sample, this clone was seen once. The rearrangement joins TRBV19 to TRBJ2-3; 10 bases are shared with TRBD2. V shed 4 bases, J shed 6 bases, and the junction held 16 bases outside the gene matches. Germline lookup yields CDR1 LNHDA and CDR2 SQIVND (reference sequence). The CDR3 runs 18 residues. CDR3 residues: CASSRGPSGGVFGDTQYF. The CDR3 DNA follows: TGTGCCAGTAGTAGGGGCCCTAGCGGGGGAGTTTTCGGGGATACGCAGTATTTT.

The chain links TRBV28 to TRBJ1-5; D is possibly TRBD1 (5 bases). This CDR3 contains 14 residues. V was trimmed by 5 bases and J by 4 bases, leaving 12 bases between them. CDR1 and CDR2 (germline): MDHEN, SYDVKM. In nucleotides, the CDR3 is TGTGCCAGCAGTCCTGGACATGGGAATCAGCCCCAGCATTTT. This sequence encodes CASSPGHGNQPQHF.

The chain employs TRBV6-6 and TRBJ2-7; possible D gene TRBD2, 6 bases. The CDR3 is 15 residues long. Deletions cut 6 bases from V and 0 bases from J, with 15 bases between. Germline loops: CDR1 MNHNY, CDR2 SVGAGI (reference sequence). The CDR3 bases are TGTGCCAGCAGGGGACCGGGACTTAGCTCCTACGAGCAGTACTTC. Translated: CASRGPGLSSYEQYF.

The chain is built from TRBV18 and TRBJ1-1, with D uncertain. This CDR3 spans 15 amino acids. V gave up 3 bases and J gave up 1 base, with 12 bases separating them. Germline V gene data show CDR1 as KGHSH and CDR2 as LQKENI. The CDR3 DNA reads TGTGCCAGCTCACCCGATATAACAAGGAACACTGAAGCTTTCTTT. It yields the protein CASSPDITRNTEAFF. The full variable domain, its missing parts supplied by reference TRBV18 and TRBJ1-1, is NAGVMQNPRHLVRRRGQEARLRCSPMKGHSHVYWYRQLPEEGLKFMVYLQKENIIDESGMPKERFSAEFPKEGPSILRIQQVVRGDSAAYFCASSPDITRNTEAFFGQGTRLTVV.

The chain combines TRBV28 with TRBJ2-7, with 7 bases fitting TRBD2. Germline V gives CDR1 MDHEN, CDR2 SYDVKM. This CDR3 contains 15 residues. The ends lost 5 bases at V and 5 bases at J; junction bases unmatched: 12. The CDR3 loop reads CASSPLGGKWNEQYF. The CDR3 DNA is TGTGCCAGCAGTCCCCTGGGGGGGAAGTGGAACGAGCAGTACTTC.

The chain links TRBV5-1 to TRBJ2-3; D gene unclear. From germline, CDR1 is SGHRS and CDR2 YFSETQ. The CDR3 is 12 amino acids. V was pared by 2 bases and J by 3 bases, with 4 bases between. The CDR3 region is CASSFSTDTQYF. CDR3 bases: TGCGCCAGCAGCTTTTCTACAGATACGCAGTATTTT.

The chain links TRBV3-1 (or the pseudogene TRBV3-2) to TRBJ2-5; the match to TRBD2 covers 7 bases. From germline, CDR1 is LGHDT and CDR2 YNNKEL (reference sequence). The CDR3 spans 13 residues. J was trimmed by 5 bases and V by 3 bases; bases with no gene match: 3. In DNA form, the CDR3 reads TGTGCCAGCAGCCATCTTAGCGGGGAGACCCAGTACTTC. This encodes CASSHLSGETQYF.

The chain carries TRBV7-9 and TRBJ2-3; D perhaps matches TRBD2 (6 bases). Germline V gives CDR1 SEHNR, CDR2 FQNEAQ (reference sequence). The germline V and J ends were trimmed by 1 base and 1 base, with 9 bases remaining between them. The CDR3 spans 15 residues. The CDR3 loop is CASSLVQRGTDTQYF. CDR3 DNA: TGTGCCAGCAGCTTAGTTCAGCGGGGCACAGATACGCAGTATTTT.

The rearrangement joins TRBV28 to TRBJ2-3; D unresolved. The germline CDR1 and CDR2 sequences are MDHEN and SYDVKM. V was shortened by 2 bases and J by 0 bases, with 12 bases between the two germline ends. The CDR3 covers 16 residues. The CDR3 DNA follows: TGTGCCAGCAGTTTAAGTGCAGTCCCTAGCACAGATACGCAGTATTTT. This gives the protein CASSLSAVPSTDTQYF.

The V and J genes are TRBV27 and TRBJ2-7; 9 positions agree with TRBD2. Germline V gene lookup returns CDR1 MNHEY and CDR2 SMNVEV (reference sequence). V gave up 5 bases and J gave up 1 base; unmatched junction bases: 6. This CDR3 is built from 15 residues. The CDR3 DNA follows: TGTGCCAGCAGTCGAGCGGGAGGCCCTTCCTACGAGCAGTACTTC. Its translation is CASSRAGGPSYEQYF.

The chain uses TRBV2 and TRBJ2-7, with 7 nucleotides matching TRBD2. This CDR3 spans 19 amino acids. V lost 4 bases to trimming and J lost 0 bases; unmatched junction nucleotides: 18. Germline lookup yields CDR1 SNHLY and CDR2 FYNNEI. CDR3 DNA sequence: TGTGCCAGCAGTGGTGATGTGACTAGCTTCATGTCGAGCTCCTACGAGCAGTACTTC. Translation: CASSGDVTSFMSSSYEQYF.

The J gene is TRBJ1-1, the V gene TRBV5-1; 7 bases agree with TRBD1. CDR3 length equals 12 residues. V gave up 3 bases and J gave up 8 bases; unmatched junction bases: 4. The germline gives CDR1 SGHRS, CDR2 YFSETQ. CDR3 residues: CASSSSGGEAFF. CDR3 DNA: TGCGCCAGCAGCTCCTCAGGGGGGGAAGCTTTCTTT.

The table lists this clone with a count of one. The chain is built from TRBV5-4 and TRBJ2-7, with D tentatively TRBD1 (6 bases). The germline V gene encodes CDR1 SGHNT and CDR2 YYREEE (reference sequence). V dropped 3 bases and J dropped 2 bases, with 9 bases sitting between them. The CDR3 is made up of 13 amino acids. CDR3 coding DNA: TGTGCCAGCAGCTCGGACAGAGCCTACGAGCAGTACTTC. This translates into CASSSDRAYEQYF. Complete variable domain (other parts from reference TRBV5-4 and TRBJ2-7): ETGVTQSPTHLIKTRGQQVTLRCSSQSGHNTVSWYQQALGQGPQFIFQYYREEENGRGNFPPRFSGLQFPNYSSELNVNALELDDSALYLCASSSDRAYEQYFGPGTRLTVT.

The sample holds one count of this clone. This chain links TRBV5-1 with TRBJ2-5; 7 bases match TRBD2. Trimming cost V 0 bases and J 3 bases; bases outside gene matches: 2. In germline, CDR1 is SGHRS, CDR2 YFSETQ. The CDR3 has 14 amino acids. The CDR3 sequence is CASSLVGGKETQYF. In DNA form, the CDR3 reads TGCGCCAGCAGCTTGGTGGGGGGGAAAGAGACCCAGTACTTC.

The chain uses TRBV5-1 and TRBJ2-1; 12 nucleotides align to TRBD2. CDR3 size: 16 residues. J gave up 7 bases and V 3 bases, and 8 bases lay outside the gene matches. The V gene's germline CDR1 is SGHRS and CDR2 YFSETQ. The CDR3 DNA follows: TGCGCCAGCAGCTCCGCTCTAGCGGGGGGGCCGAATGAGCAGTTCTTC. Its translation: CASSSALAGGPNEQFF.

For this clone: The identical CDR3 is also encoded by other nucleotide sequences in the sample. The chain carries TRBV9 and TRBJ2-5; 14 nucleotides align to TRBD2. Looked up from germline, CDR1 is SGDLS and CDR2 is YYNGEE. CDR3 length: 15 amino acids. Trimming at V came to 2 bases and at J to 5 bases, leaving 2 bases not matched to a gene. The CDR3 is CASSVGLAGAETQYF. CDR3 nucleotides: TGTGCCAGCAGCGTGGGACTAGCGGGGGCTGAGACCCAGTACTTC.

This sequence joins TRBV7-6 and TRBJ2-1; 9 nucleotides agree with TRBD2. This CDR3 has 17 amino acids. The V gene's germline CDR1 is SGHVS and CDR2 FNYEAQ. Trimming cost V 1 base and J 2 bases; bases outside gene matches: 6. CDR3 protein: CASSLGIGGGAYNEQFF. CDR3 in DNA: TGTGCCAGCAGCTTAGGGATTGGCGGGGGGGCCTACAATGAGCAGTTCTTC.

This clone was observed a single time. The gene calls are TRBV12-3 or TRBV12-4 and TRBJ2-5; D not certain. Trimming shortened V by 4 bases and J by 5 bases, and 8 bases separated the two germline ends. CDR3 length: 12 residues. The CDR3 region has the DNA TGTGCCAGCAGTTCCCTTCGGGAGACCCAGTACTTC. Its translation is CASSSLRETQYF.

V usage is TRBV18 and J usage is TRBJ1-6; D gene uncertain. This CDR3 is 14 amino acids long. Trimming shortened V by 4 bases and J by 7 bases, and 11 bases separated the two germline ends. The germline gives CDR1 KGHSH, CDR2 LQKENI. CDR3 nucleotide sequence: TGTGCCAGCTCACAAGACACCAAAAATTCACCCCTCCACTTT. It yields the protein CASSQDTKNSPLHF.

CDR3 protein: CASSNVAAYEQYF. CDR3 bases: TGTGCCAGTAGTAATGTGGCAGCCTACGAGCAGTACTTC. This chain uses TRBV19 with TRBJ2-7; D gene uncertain. The germline CDR1 and CDR2 sequences are LNHDA and SQIVND (reference sequence). V lost 4 bases and J lost 2, with 9 bases in between. CDR3 length equals 13 residues. Full variable domain (rest looked up from reference TRBV19 and TRBJ2-7): DGGITQSPKYLFRKEGQNVTLSCEQNLNHDAMYWYRQDPGQGLRLIYYSQIVNDFQKGDIAEGYSVSREKKESFPLTVTSAQKNPTAFYLCASSNVAAYEQYFGPGTRLTVT.

This clone was found many times. The chain is built from TRBV6-2 or TRBV6-3 and TRBJ1-2; TRBD1 matches 8 bases. This CDR3 spans 19 amino acids. CDR1 and CDR2 from the germline V gene are MNHEY and SVGEGT. The ends lost 5 bases at V and 2 bases at J; junction bases unmatched: 19. The CDR3 DNA sequence: TGTGCCAGCAGTCCGGTCAACAGGCTCGGGACAGGCGGAAACTATGGCTACACCTTC. Amino acid sequence: CASSPVNRLGTGGNYGYTF.

This sequence joins TRBV6-5 and TRBJ2-3; possible D gene TRBD2, 5 bases. V was clipped by 6 bases and J by 6 bases, with 10 bases between them. This CDR3 is 12 amino acids long. Germline CDR1 and CDR2: MNHEY and SVGAGI. The CDR3 nucleotides read TGTGCCAGCAGCACTAGTGGGGATACGCAGTATTTT. Amino acids: CASSTSGDTQYF.

The sample holds a few counts of this clone. The chain recombines TRBV30 with TRBJ1-4, with D possibly matching TRBD1 (6 bases). Germline assignment: CDR1 GTSNPN and CDR2 SVGIG (reference sequence). This CDR3 region has 14 residues. The V end was cut by 1 base, the J end by 10 bases, with 16 bases between. The CDR3 DNA sequence: TGTGCCTGGAGTGGACAGGCCGGGGGGGGAAAACTGTTTTTT. This sequence encodes CAWSGQAGGGKLFF.

The gene calls are TRBV5-6 and TRBJ2-2; the D gene is possibly TRBD1 (5 bases). The CDR3 runs to 15 residues. The ends were cut back, 2 bases at V and 2 bases at J, with 10 bases in the middle. CDR1 SGHDT and CDR2 YYEEEE come from the germline V gene. CDR3 coding DNA: TGTGCCAGCAGCTTCCAGGGAATCAACACCGGGGAGCTGTTTTTT. It yields the protein CASSFQGINTGELFF. Together with reference TRBV5-6 and TRBJ2-2, the CDR3 gives the full variable domain: DAGVTQSPTHLIKTRGQQVTLRCSPKSGHDTVSWYQQALGQGPQFIFQYYEEEERQRGNFPDRFSGHQFPNYSSELNVNALLLGDSALYLCASSFQGINTGELFFGEGSRLTVL.

CDR3 DNA: TGTGCCAGCAGCTTGGGGACTAGCGCCCAAGAGACCCAGTACTTC. The encoded protein is CASSLGTSAQETQYF. The V gene is TRBV5-4, the J gene TRBJ2-5; 9 bases map to TRBD2. With 0 bases clipped from V and 1 base from J, the junction kept 1 base outside the gene matches. The CDR3 length is 15 residues. Germline V CDR1 and CDR2: SGHNT, YYREEE (reference sequence).

The rearrangement links TRBV30 to TRBJ2-2, with D possibly being TRBD2 (6 bases). Trimming removed 7 bases from V and 0 bases from J, with 12 bases in between. This CDR3 comprises 14 residues. The germline CDR1 and CDR2 sequences are GTSNPN and SVGIG (reference sequence). CDR3 DNA sequence: TGTGCCTTCCCCTCGGGAGCGAACACCGGGGAGCTGTTTTTT. The encoded protein is CAFPSGANTGELFF. Using reference TRBV30 and TRBJ2-2 for the parts outside the CDR3, the full variable domain is SQTIHQWPATLVQPVGSPLSLECTVEGTSNPNLYWYRQAAGRGLQLLFYSVGIGQISSEVPQNLSASRPQDRQFILSSKKLLLSDSGFYLCAFPSGANTGELFFGEGSRLTVL.

CDR3 DNA: TGTGCCAGCAGCCCCGGACAACGCCATTCACCCCTCCACTTT. The encoded protein is CASSPGQRHSPLHF. V and J are TRBV3-1 (or the pseudogene TRBV3-2) and TRBJ1-6, with D perhaps matching TRBD1 (5 bases). V shed 4 bases and J shed 8 bases, with 12 bases lying between them. Germline CDR1 and CDR2: LGHDT and YNNKEL (reference sequence). This CDR3 is 14 amino acids long.

The gene calls are TRBV25-1 and TRBJ2-6, with D possibly being TRBD1 (5 bases). This CDR3 contains 13 residues. The germline V gene encodes CDR1 MGHDK and CDR2 SYGVNS. V lost 7 bases and J lost 3, with 7 bases in between. The CDR3 reads CASTGLGANVLTF. CDR3 bases: TGTGCCAGCACAGGGCTTGGGGCCAACGTCCTGACTTTC.

V and J are TRBV12-3 or TRBV12-4 and TRBJ2-1; the D is unclear. V was shortened by 2 bases and J by 9 bases, with 8 bases between the two germline ends. This CDR3 comprises 12 residues. The CDR3 nucleotides read TGTGCCAGCAGTTTAACTCCTGGTGAGCAGTTCTTC. Translating it yields CASSLTPGEQFF.

The V call is TRBV5-1, the J call TRBJ2-5; TRBD1 aligns across 9 bases. The V segment lost 0 bases and the J segment 4 bases; nucleotides outside the gene matches: 7. This CDR3 contains 16 residues. Germline V CDR1 and CDR2: SGHRS, YFSETQ. Written as DNA, the CDR3 is TGCGCCAGCAGCTTGGCGCCACAGGGGGCTCGAGAGACCCAGTACTTC. This encodes CASSLAPQGARETQYF.